These 10 T cell receptor beta chains were all obtained from the same sample, sequenced in a study of blood T cell repertoires in COVID-19. The table came from immunoSEQ multiplex PCR; TCRdb's copy has only in-frame clones and leaves some out. The profile shows some 11,000 clones, around 90% of them singletons. The sequencing sample was made of peripheral blood. The receptors shown here come from a human donor in a cohort sampled during active COVID-19.

The genes are TRBV24-1 and TRBJ2-3, with a weak D call TRBD2 (6 bases). Trimming pared 1 base from V and 3 bases from J, leaving 13 bases between. The CDR3 runs to 16 residues. In germline, CDR1 is KGHDR, CDR2 SFDVKD. CDR3 in DNA: TGTGCCACCAGTGATTTAGAGACCGGGGGTACAGATACGCAGTATTTT. Translation: CATSDLETGGTDTQYF.

This clone was detected only a few times. The chain is built from TRBV4-3 and TRBJ1-2; D is perhaps TRBD1 (6 bases). The V end was cut by 1 base, the J end by 4 bases, with 16 bases between. This CDR3 has 16 residues. CDR1 is LGHNA, CDR2 YSLEER, per germline. The CDR3 sequence is CASSQATQGKGYGYTF. The CDR3 region has the DNA TGCGCCAGCAGCCAAGCTACACAGGGAAAGGGCTATGGCTACACCTTC.

The rearrangement uses TRBV10-3 and TRBJ1-5; D ambiguous. CDR1 and CDR2 from the germline V gene are ENHRY and SYGVKD. The ends were cut back, 6 bases at V and 4 bases at J, with 7 bases in the middle. CDR3 length: 12 amino acids. In DNA form, the CDR3 reads TGTGCCATCAGCCTCACTAATCAGCCCCAGCATTTT. It specifies CAISLTNQPQHF.

The chain carries TRBV25-1 and TRBJ2-5, with 10 bases lining up with TRBD2. V shed 6 bases and J 4 bases; nucleotides not matched to a gene: 14. Germline assignment: CDR1 MGHDK and CDR2 SYGVNS. The CDR3 has 17 residues. The CDR3: CASSPPTTSGKTETQYF. The CDR3 nucleotides are TGTGCCAGCAGCCCCCCCACAACTAGCGGGAAGACAGAGACCCAGTACTTC.

The chain has TRBV4-2 and TRBJ2-7; the match to TRBD1 covers 10 bases. There are 16 residues in the CDR3. V shed 1 base, J shed 3 bases, and the junction held 6 bases outside the gene matches. Germline lookup yields CDR1 LGHNA and CDR2 YNFKEQ. The CDR3 DNA follows: TGTGCCAGCAGCCAAGCTACCGGGACAGGGGTCTACGAGCAGTACTTC. Translation: CASSQATGTGVYEQYF.

CDR3: CASAPRVPSGNTIYF. In DNA, the CDR3 is TGCGCCAGCGCACCCAGGGTCCCCTCTGGAAACACCATATATTTT. V usage is TRBV5-1 and J usage is TRBJ1-3; D is possibly TRBD1 (5 bases). This CDR3 region has 15 residues. Trimming took off 7 bases at V and 0 bases at J, with 14 bases between the two ends. CDR1 is SGHRS and CDR2 is YFSETQ in the germline V gene.

This CDR3 is CASTTGQGNYEQYF. DNA of the CDR3: TGTGCCAGCACCACGGGACAGGGTAACTACGAGCAGTACTTC. This chain links TRBV6-5 with TRBJ2-7; TRBD1 agrees at 9 bases. Germline assignment: CDR1 MNHEY and CDR2 SVGAGI. The CDR3 is 14 amino acids. J lost 3 bases, V lost 7 bases, and 7 bases had no gene match.

There are a few counts of this clone. The chain links TRBV30 to TRBJ2-7, with TRBD2 identical over 12 bases. The length of the CDR3 is 14 residues. V gave up 4 bases and J gave up 4 bases; unmatched junction bases: 5. CDR1 is GTSNPN and CDR2 is SVGIG in the germline V gene (reference sequence). CDR3 DNA sequence: TGTGCCTGGAAACGACTAGCGGGAGCTTACGAGCAGTACTTC. As protein: CAWKRLAGAYEQYF. The variable domain in full, with the rest retrieved from reference TRBV30 and TRBJ2-7, is SQTIHQWPATLVQPVGSPLSLECTVEGTSNPNLYWYRQAAGRGLQLLFYSVGIGQISSEVPQNLSASRPQDRQFILSSKKLLLSDSGFYLCAWKRLAGAYEQYFGPGTRLTVT.

Here the CDR3 reads CSAAIGGNTEAFF. The CDR3 DNA sequence: TGCAGCGCTGCAATCGGGGGGAACACTGAAGCTTTCTTT. J is TRBJ1-1 and V is TRBV29-1; a possible D gene is TRBD1 (5 bases). Between the trimmed V and J ends, which lost 7 bases and 1 base, there was a span of 13 bases. This CDR3 contains 13 residues. In germline, CDR1 is SQVTM, CDR2 ANQGSEA. Together with reference TRBV29-1 and TRBJ1-1, the CDR3 gives the full variable domain: SAVISQKPSRDICQRGTSLTIQCQVDSQVTMMFWYRQQPGQSLTLIATANQGSEATYESGFVIDKFPISRPNLTFSTLTVSNMSPEDSSIYLCSAAIGGNTEAFFGQGTRLTVV.

The rearrangement uses TRBV4-1 and TRBJ2-5, with TRBD2 matching 8 bases. Germline CDR1 reads MGHRA; CDR2 reads YSYEKL. Germline trimming cut 2 bases from V and 4 bases from J; bases unmatched to any gene: 18. This CDR3 has 19 amino acids. The CDR3 here is CASSQSHPKRGRVGETQYF. CDR3 DNA: TGCGCCAGCAGCCAATCCCACCCCAAGCGGGGGAGAGTTGGAGAGACCCAGTACTTC.